The 16 T cell receptor beta chains listed next were all sequenced from one sample in a study of blood T cell repertoires in COVID-19. The data were produced by immunoSEQ multiplex PCR, yet TCRdb's version contains in-frame clones alone and is incomplete. Of under 300,000 clones listed, about nine tenths are singletons. The source material was PBMCs or T cells enriched from blood (not recorded which). These receptors were collected from a woman in her sixties or seventies who had recovered from COVID-19.

The V call is TRBV4-1, the J call TRBJ1-2; D unclear. V lost 4 bases, J lost 1 base, and 7 bases lay in between. Germline V gene data show CDR1 as MGHRA and CDR2 as YSYEKL. The CDR3 runs 13 residues. The CDR3 here is CASSLQINYGYTF. Here the CDR3 DNA reads TGCGCCAGCAGCCTACAGATTAACTATGGCTACACCTTC.

The rearrangement joins TRBV28 to TRBJ2-5; 7 nucleotides line up with TRBD1. Germline V gene sequence: CDR1 MDHEN, CDR2 SYDVKM. V lost 5 bases and J lost 1; bases outside the gene matches: 4. The CDR3 length is 14 residues. The CDR3 here is CASSLGTVQETQYF. The DNA for the CDR3 is TGTGCCAGCAGTCTCGGGACAGTCCAAGAGACCCAGTACTTC.

The genes are TRBV5-1 and TRBJ2-7; tentative D call: TRBD1 (7 bases). The CDR3 contains 14 residues. Germline loops: CDR1 SGHRS, CDR2 YFSETQ. V lost 3 bases and J lost 1, with 11 bases in between. CDR3 loop: CASSWRDRSYEQYF. The DNA for the CDR3 is TGCGCCAGCAGCTGGCGGGACAGATCCTACGAGCAGTACTTC.

This clone was recorded once. This chain connects TRBV7-9 to TRBJ2-5; 7 positions match TRBD2. Germline V gives CDR1 SEHNR, CDR2 FQNEAQ (reference sequence). The V and J ends lost 5 bases and 2 bases, in that order; junction bases with no gene match: 5. The CDR3 totals 14 residues. CDR3: CASSTAGVQETQYF. CDR3 DNA sequence: TGTGCCAGCAGCACCGCGGGAGTGCAAGAGACCCAGTACTTC.

This chain joins TRBV9 and TRBJ2-7, with 11 positions matching TRBD1. The V and J ends lost 4 bases and 5 bases, in that order; junction bases with no gene match: 5. This CDR3 comprises 14 residues. Germline V gives CDR1 SGDLS, CDR2 YYNGEE. The CDR3 bases are TGTGCCAGCAGCCTACGGACAGGGGGCGACGAGCAGTACTTC. It yields the protein CASSLRTGGDEQYF.

This clone is a singleton in its sample. The rearrangement uses TRBV3-1 (or the pseudogene TRBV3-2) and TRBJ1-4, with D perhaps matching TRBD1 (5 bases). The germline gives CDR1 LGHDT, CDR2 YNNKEL (reference sequence). This CDR3 is 17 amino acids long. The germline V and J ends were trimmed by 4 bases and 8 bases, with 23 bases remaining between them. The CDR3 region is CASSPKIPGNALEKLFF. Written as DNA, the CDR3 is TGTGCCAGCAGCCCGAAGATCCCAGGGAATGCCCTAGAAAAACTGTTTTTT.

A single count supports this clone. This chain connects TRBV6-5 to TRBJ1-2; 7 bases agree with TRBD1. The V segment lost 6 bases and the J segment 5 bases; nucleotides outside the gene matches: 6. The germline V gene has CDR1 MNHEY and CDR2 SVGAGI. The CDR3 totals 13 residues. CDR3: CASSLDRVYGYTF. The CDR3 bases are TGTGCCAGCAGCCTCGACAGGGTTTATGGCTACACCTTC.

The gene calls are TRBV11-2 and TRBJ2-7; D gene uncertain. CDR1 and CDR2 from the germline V gene are SGHAT and FQNNGV. The CDR3 has 12 amino acids. The V and J ends lost 4 bases and 2 bases respectively, with 6 bases between them. The CDR3 sequence is CASSSGPYEQYF. For the CDR3, the DNA is TGTGCCAGCAGCTCGGGTCCCTACGAGCAGTACTTC.

The V and J genes are TRBV7-9 and TRBJ2-3; D call uncertain. The V end was cut by 5 bases, the J end by 0 bases, with 15 bases between. The CDR3 is 16 residues long. CDR1 and CDR2 from the germline V gene are SEHNR and FQNEAQ (reference sequence). In DNA, the CDR3 is TGTGCCAGCAGCCCCCCGACGGAGCCTAGCACAGATACGCAGTATTTT. It is translated as CASSPPTEPSTDTQYF.

V gene TRBV5-1 combines with J gene TRBJ1-1; D not resolved. The germline CDR1 and CDR2 sequences are SGHRS and YFSETQ. The V and J ends lost 3 bases and 5 bases respectively, with 11 bases between them. The CDR3 spans 13 residues. The CDR3 reads CASSWEAGTEAFF. DNA of the CDR3: TGCGCCAGCAGCTGGGAGGCGGGTACTGAAGCTTTCTTT. Full variable domain (outside the CDR3, taken from reference TRBV5-1 and TRBJ1-1): KAGVTQTPRYLIKTRGQQVTLSCSPISGHRSVSWYQQTPGQGLQFLFEYFSETQRNKGNFPGRFSGRQFSNSRSEMNVSTLELGDSALYLCASSWEAGTEAFFGQGTRLTVV.

The gene calls are TRBV3-1 (or the pseudogene TRBV3-2) and TRBJ2-7; 9 bases align to TRBD1. The CDR3 is 14 amino acids. The V gene's germline CDR1 is LGHDT and CDR2 YNNKEL (reference sequence). J gave up 3 bases and V 4 bases, and 4 bases lay outside the gene matches. The CDR3 DNA reads TGTGCCAGCAGCCCTCCGGGACAGGGCTACGAGCAGTACTTC. Translated: CASSPPGQGYEQYF.

The chain recombines TRBV5-1 with TRBJ1-2, with D unclear. The CDR3 extends over 15 amino acids. Germline-derived CDR1 and CDR2 are SGHRS and YFSETQ. The germline V and J ends were trimmed by 0 bases and 2 bases, with 11 bases remaining between them. CDR3: CASSLVAPGNYGYTF. CDR3 bases: TGCGCCAGCAGCTTGGTAGCGCCGGGAAACTATGGCTACACCTTC.

Only one count was recorded for this clone. This chain connects TRBV29-1 to TRBJ2-7; D is unresolved. This CDR3 has 10 residues. V lost 2 bases to trimming and J lost 6 bases, with 5 bases between them. CDR1 SQVTM and CDR2 ANQGSEA come from the germline V gene. The CDR3 reads CSVESGEQYF. Written as DNA, the CDR3 is TGCAGCGTTGAATCGGGCGAGCAGTACTTC.

CDR3 in DNA: TGTGCCAGCAGCGTTCTAGGGGGCTTCTCTAGCACAGATACGCAGTATTTT. Translation: CASSVLGGFSSTDTQYF. This rearrangement joins TRBV9 to TRBJ2-3, with 7 bases matching TRBD1. The CDR3 length is 17 residues. The trim removed 2 bases at V and 0 bases at J, leaving 9 bases unmatched. Per the germline V gene, CDR1 is SGDLS and CDR2 is YYNGEE.

V and J are TRBV5-6 and TRBJ2-1; tentative D call: TRBD1 (6 bases). From germline, CDR1 is SGHDT and CDR2 YYEEEE. The CDR3 has 18 residues. Trimming cost V 4 bases and J 5 bases, with 25 bases left between them. The CDR3: CASSAGTTGPLIHNEQFF. The CDR3 DNA sequence: TGTGCCAGCAGCGCAGGTACCACAGGGCCCCTAATCCACAATGAGCAGTTCTTC.

The chain combines TRBV7-6 with TRBJ2-5; D unresolved. The CDR3 is 13 amino acids. Germline values: CDR1 SGHVS, CDR2 FNYEAQ. Trimming took off 5 bases at V and 1 base at J, with 8 bases between the two ends. Written as DNA, the CDR3 is TGTGCCAGCAGCCTCTATTCCCAAGAGACCCAGTACTTC. Protein: CASSLYSQETQYF.